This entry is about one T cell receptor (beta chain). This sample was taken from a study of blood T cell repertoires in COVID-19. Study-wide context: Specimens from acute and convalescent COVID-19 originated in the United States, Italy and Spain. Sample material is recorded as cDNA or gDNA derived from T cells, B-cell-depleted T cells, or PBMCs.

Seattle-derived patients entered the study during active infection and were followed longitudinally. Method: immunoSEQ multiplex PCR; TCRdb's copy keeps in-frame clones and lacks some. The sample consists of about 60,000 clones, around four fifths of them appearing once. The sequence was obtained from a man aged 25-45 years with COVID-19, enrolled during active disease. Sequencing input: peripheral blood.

This CDR3 is CASSLGTSGPYQETQYF. CDR3 coding DNA: TGTGCCAGCAGCTTAGGGACTAGCGGACCGTACCAAGAGACCCAGTACTTC. The chain combines TRBV7-9 with TRBJ2-5, with 10 bases fitting TRBD2. The ends lost 1 base at V and 0 bases at J; junction bases unmatched: 5. The CDR3 consists of 17 residues. CDR1 and CDR2 (germline): SEHNR, FQNEAQ (reference sequence).